This T cell receptor beta chain was found in a study of blood T cell repertoires in COVID-19. The overall study: In each case, the material was cDNA or gDNA derived from T cells, B-cell-depleted T cells, or PBMCs.

With 4 bases clipped from V and 2 bases from J, the junction kept 3 bases outside the gene matches. Germline CDR1 SGHRS, CDR2 YFSETQ. The CDR3 covers 16 residues. Original data processing: Amplification of reference gene primers was used by the study to estimate nucleated cell counts. Profiling relied on immunoSEQ multiplex PCR, and the TCRdb table lists in-frame clones only, not all of them. V and J calls and clone size are those listed in that table; D and trimming were worked out from the DNA. Of about 42,000 clones in the sample, just under 85% were seen once. The rearrangement joins TRBV5-1 to TRBJ2-1; TRBD2 matches 13 bases. The sequencing input was peripheral blood. This TCR derives from a man between 45 and 60 years old with active COVID-19. CDR3: CASSQTSGGPYNEQFF. The CDR3 coding sequence is TGCGCCAGCAGCCAGACTAGCGGGGGGCCCTACAATGAGCAGTTCTTC.